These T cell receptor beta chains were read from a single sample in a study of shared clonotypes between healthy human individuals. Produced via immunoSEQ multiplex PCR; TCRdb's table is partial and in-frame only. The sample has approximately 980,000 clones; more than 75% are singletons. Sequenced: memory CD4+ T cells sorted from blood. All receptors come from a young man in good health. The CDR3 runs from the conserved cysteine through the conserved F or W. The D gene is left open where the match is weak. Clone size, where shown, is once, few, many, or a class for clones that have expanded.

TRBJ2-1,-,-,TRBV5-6,TGTGCCAGCAGACGTTTCAACACCGGGGAAAATGAGCAGTTCTTC,CASRRFNTGENEQFF
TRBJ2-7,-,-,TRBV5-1,TGCGCCAGCAGCTTGGTGGGCACAGGGTTAGAGCAGTACTTC,CASSLVGTGLEQYF
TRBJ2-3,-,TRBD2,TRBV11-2,TGTGCCAGCAGCTTAGTAGCGGGGGGGCCGAATACGCAGTATTTT,CASSLVAGGPNTQYF
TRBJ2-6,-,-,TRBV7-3,TGTGCCAGCAGCTCCCCCGCGGGAAGTGCTGGGGCCAACGTCCTGACTTTC,CASSSPAGSAGANVLTF
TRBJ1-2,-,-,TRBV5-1,TGCGCCAGCAGCCCCCTTGGACAAGGCTACACCTTC,CASSPLGQGYTF
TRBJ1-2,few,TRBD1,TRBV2,TGTGCCAGCTGGGGACAGGGGGGCTATGGCTACACCTTC,CASWGQGGYGYTF
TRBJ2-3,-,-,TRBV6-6,TGTGCCAGCACTAGGAAACTCACAGATACGCAGTATTTT,CASTRKLTDTQYF
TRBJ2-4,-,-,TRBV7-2,TGTGCCAGCAGCTCGTACTTAGGCATTCAGTACTTC,CASSSYLGIQYF
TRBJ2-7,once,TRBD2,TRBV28,TGTGCCAGCAGTTTGGGAGGGAACACCATCTTCTCCTACGAGCAGTACTTC,CASSLGGNTIFSYEQYF
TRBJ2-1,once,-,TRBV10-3,TGTGCCATCAGTGATCGGGCTATCTCCTACAATGAGCAGTTCTTC,CAISDRAISYNEQFF
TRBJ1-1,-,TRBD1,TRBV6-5,TGTGCCAGCAAACCTGGACAGGGGGCTAGTCGGGCTTTCTTT,CASKPGQGASRAFF
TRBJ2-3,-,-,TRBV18,TGTGCCAGCTCCGCGCAGGGGACAGATACGCAGTATTTT,CASSAQGTDTQYF
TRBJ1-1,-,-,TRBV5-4,TGTGCCAGCAGCTTGGCTATAGGTGAAGCTTTCTTT,CASSLAIGEAFF
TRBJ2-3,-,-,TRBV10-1,TGCGCCAGCAGTGACACTCAAATGGATACGCAGTATTTT,CASSDTQMDTQYF
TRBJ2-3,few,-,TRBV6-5,TGTGCCAGCAGTCCGGGCGGGGATACGCAGTATTTT,CASSPGGDTQYF
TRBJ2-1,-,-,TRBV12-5,TGTGCTAGTGGTTTGGTACGTGATAGGCCAGACAATGAGCAGTTCTTC,CASGLVRDRPDNEQFF
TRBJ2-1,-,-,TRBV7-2,TGTGCCAGCAGCACGGGACTCTTCTCCTACAATGAGCAGTTCTTC,CASSTGLFSYNEQFF
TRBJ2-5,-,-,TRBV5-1,TGCGCCAGCAGCCCCCAGGGGAGGGAGACCCAGTACTTC,CASSPQGRETQYF
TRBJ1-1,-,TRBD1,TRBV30,TGTGCCTGGGAGACAGGGGGTGGCACTGAAGCTTTCTTT,CAWETGGGTEAFF
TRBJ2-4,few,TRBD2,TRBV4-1,TGCGCCAGCTCCCCCTCTAGCGGGGGGGCCGGTAACATTCAGTACTTC,CASSPSSGGAGNIQYF
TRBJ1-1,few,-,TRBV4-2,TGTGCCAGCAGCCAAGAGCCCGGAGGCGGCACTGAAGCTTTCTTT,CASSQEPGGGTEAFF
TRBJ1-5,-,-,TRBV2,TGTGCCAGCAGTGAAGGACCGAAAAGCAATCAGCCCCAGCATTTT,CASSEGPKSNQPQHF
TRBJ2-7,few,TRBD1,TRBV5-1,TGCGCCAGCAGCGTAGAGGGACAGGGAGACCTGTACTTC,CASSVEGQGDLYF
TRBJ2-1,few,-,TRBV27,TGTGCCAGCAGGGATATAGGGGATCGTGACAATGAGCAGTTCTTC,CASRDIGDRDNEQFF
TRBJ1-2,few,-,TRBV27,TGTGCCAGCCTGGGGTTACAGGATGGCTACACCTTC,CASLGLQDGYTF
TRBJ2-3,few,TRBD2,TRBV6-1,TGTGCCAGCAGTGCGCGCCCGACTAGCGGGGCTAGCACAGATACGCAGTATTTT,CASSARPTSGASTDTQYF
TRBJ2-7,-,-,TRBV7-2,TGTGCCAGCAGCTTAACGACCTACGAGCAGTACTTC,CASSLTTYEQYF
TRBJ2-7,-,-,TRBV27,TGTGCCAGCAGTTTGGTTTCGGGGCAGCTATCCTACGAGCAGTACTTC,CASSLVSGQLSYEQYF
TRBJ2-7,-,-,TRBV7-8,TGTGCCAGCAGCCTTAGGGGCGCTCTTAGGGTCGAGCAGTACTTC,CASSLRGALRVEQYF
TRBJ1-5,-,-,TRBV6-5,TGTGCCAGCAGTGGCAGACACCCTAATCAGCCCCAGCATTTT,CASSGRHPNQPQHF
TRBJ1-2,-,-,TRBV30,TGTGCCTGGGGGGGACACGGAATCAACTATGGCTACACCTTC,CAWGGHGINYGYTF
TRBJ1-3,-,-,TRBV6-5,TGTGCCAGCAGTTGGGGTCTACACACCATATATTTT,CASSWGLHTIYF
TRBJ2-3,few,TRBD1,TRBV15,TGTGCCACCAGCAGACGGACAGGGGGAACAGATACGCAGTATTTT,CATSRRTGGTDTQYF
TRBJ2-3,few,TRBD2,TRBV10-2,TGCGCCAGCAGTCGGCTAGCGGGAGCAGATACGCAGTATTTT,CASSRLAGADTQYF
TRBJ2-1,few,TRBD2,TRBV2,TGTGCCAGCAGGACGGGACTAGCGGGCTACAATGAGCAGTTCTTC,CASRTGLAGYNEQFF
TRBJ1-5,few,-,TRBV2,TGTGCCAGCAGTGGAGGGTTCGGAAATCAGCCCCAGCATTTT,CASSGGFGNQPQHF
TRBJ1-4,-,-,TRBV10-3,TGTGCCATCAGTGAGTCGGGTGAAAAACTGTTTTTT,CAISESGEKLFF
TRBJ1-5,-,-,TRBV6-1,TGTGCCAGCAGTGAGGCGACGATTAGCAATCAGCCCCAGCATTTT,CASSEATISNQPQHF
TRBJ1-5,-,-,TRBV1,TGCACCAGCAGCCAAGATCCGCGGGATCAGCCCCAGCATTTT,CTSSQDPRDQPQHF
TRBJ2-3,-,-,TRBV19,TGTGCCGTTTCGGGCGGGAGCACAGATACGCAGTATTTT,CAVSGGSTDTQYF